This TCR beta chain was sequenced during a study of cytomegalovirus exposure and HLA in healthy donors. Findings and caveats of the study: There were some V segments, including TRBV6-2 and TRBV6-3, excluded as indistinguishable.

A word on this clone: Its specificity is unknown.

Both 60 Vbeta primers and 13 Jbeta primers went into the PCR. In the original workflow: Approximately 86 million unique TCR beta chains, roughly 11 million shared, were counted in a later analysis. Clones were sequenced by immunoSEQ multiplex PCR, and TCRdb holds only the in-frame ones, with some missing. For V, J and clone size, that table is used; D and trimming come from the DNA. There are some 190,000 clones in the sample; roughly 8.7% occur only once, and 1% to 1.5% lies in the top ten. The CDR3 totals 18 residues. The rearrangement joins TRBV21-1 to TRBJ2-7; the table's D call of TRBD1 was not tested on the DNA. TRBV21-1 is a pseudogene segment. The receptor was derived from a woman aged 30 to 39 in good health and CMV-seropositive. The sequenced sample consisted of PBMCs. CDR3 in DNA: TGTGCCAGCAGCAATGGTAGGACAGGGGTCTTTAGGGTCTACGAGCAGTACTTC. As protein: CASSNGRTGVFRVYEQYF.